The 23 T cell receptor beta chains listed next were all sequenced from one sample in a study of CD8 T cells in Susac syndrome. Random hexamers were used to reverse transcribe the RNA input (roughly 0.5 to 1 ug). A single record per CDR3 protein comes from TCRdb applying MiXCR to the immunoSEQ multiplex PCR reads. Of about 190,000 distinct CDR3 sequences in the sample, about 94% were seen once. Specimen: CD4+ T cells from PBMCs. These receptors all come from a human donor in good health.

The chain uses TRBV5-1 and TRBJ2-7, with D perhaps matching TRBD2 (6 bases). Trimming removed 4 bases from V and 3 bases from J, with 11 bases in between. Germline V CDR1 and CDR2: SGHRS, YFSETQ. The CDR3 has 13 residues. This CDR3 is CASSSLTSYEQYF. CDR3 sequence (DNA): TGCGCCAGCAGCAGCCTGACTAGCTACGAGCAGTACTTC.

This clonotype was found once. The rearrangement links TRBV7-8 to TRBJ1-6, with no clear D. Trimming shortened V by 2 bases and J by 3 bases, and 11 bases separated the two germline ends. Per germline, CDR1 SGHVS and CDR2 FQNEAQ. CDR3 size: 16 residues. The CDR3 here is CASSLKTVNYNSPLHF. The CDR3 bases are TGTGCCAGCAGCTTAAAAACAGTTAACTATAATTCACCCCTCCACTTT.

The chain is built from TRBV11-2 and TRBJ1-2; tentative D call: TRBD1 (5 bases). Trimming took 0 bases from V and 8 from J, leaving 10 bases between them. CDR3 length: 13 residues. In germline, CDR1 is SGHAT, CDR2 FQNNGV. CDR3 residues: CASSLDLRGGYTF. The CDR3 coding sequence is TGTGCCAGCAGCTTAGATCTGAGGGGCGGCTACACCTTC.

This chain links TRBV5-1 with TRBJ2-7, with 7 bases identical to TRBD1. The CDR3 covers 14 residues. Germline CDR1 and CDR2: SGHRS and YFSETQ. V shed 4 bases and J 0 bases; nucleotides not matched to a gene: 4. The CDR3 protein is CASSPTGSSYEQYF. Here the CDR3 DNA reads TGCGCCAGCAGCCCGACAGGGAGCTCCTACGAGCAGTACTTC.

V and J are TRBV4-2 and TRBJ2-5; D unresolved. Germline CDR1 is LGHNA and CDR2 is YNFKEQ. V shed 1 base and J shed 5 bases, with 11 bases lying between them. The CDR3 has 14 residues. CDR3 in amino acids: CASSQVRAFETQYF. The CDR3 region has the DNA TGTGCCAGCAGCCAAGTTCGGGCGTTCGAGACCCAGTACTTC.

This clonotype was found once. The CDR3 is CSARDQRRESDTEAFF. DNA of the CDR3: TGCAGTGCTAGAGATCAACGCAGGGAGTCTGACACTGAAGCTTTCTTT. This chain joins TRBV20-1 and TRBJ1-1, with D tentatively TRBD1 (5 bases). The CDR3 length is 16 residues. V lost 0 bases, J lost 3 bases, and 17 bases lay in between. Germline V gives CDR1 DFQATT, CDR2 SNEGSKA (reference sequence).

The rearrangement uses TRBV20-1 and TRBJ1-1, with D hard to call. V was shortened by 6 bases and J by 0 bases, with 8 bases between the two germline ends. CDR1 and CDR2 from the germline V gene are DFQATT and SNEGSKA (reference sequence). This CDR3 has 12 residues. CDR3 coding DNA: TGCAGTGCCCCGAAGGTGAACACTGAAGCTTTCTTT. Its translation: CSAPKVNTEAFF.

V usage is TRBV19 and J usage is TRBJ1-1; 7 bases line up with TRBD1. The germline CDR1 and CDR2 sequences are LNHDA and SQIVND (reference sequence). This CDR3 has 12 amino acids. The J segment lost 5 bases and the V segment lost 7 bases, leaving 4 bases of the junction unmatched. The CDR3 nucleotides read TGTGCCAGTAAGCAGGGGGGGACTGAAGCTTTCTTT. As protein: CASKQGGTEAFF. Based on the CDR3 plus reference TRBV19 and TRBJ1-1, the full variable domain is DGGITQSPKYLFRKEGQNVTLSCEQNLNHDAMYWYRQDPGQGLRLIYYSQIVNDFQKGDIAEGYSVSREKKESFPLTVTSAQKNPTAFYLCASKQGGTEAFFGQGTRLTVV.

The chain joins TRBV20-1 to TRBJ2-1; D is unresolved. Deletions cut 2 bases from V and 8 bases from J, with 16 bases between. Germline V lookup: CDR1 DFQATT, CDR2 SNEGSKA (reference sequence). This CDR3 comprises 14 residues. DNA for the CDR3: TGCAGTGCTAGATACCTAATCTTCAAGGATGAGCAGTTCTTC. As protein: CSARYLIFKDEQFF.

In DNA form, the CDR3 reads TGTGCCAGCACCGCGACAGGGCGGACTGAAGCTTTCTTT. Amino acids: CASTATGRTEAFF. The chain employs TRBV25-1 and TRBJ1-1; 7 bases line up with TRBD1. CDR3 length: 13 amino acids. Unmatched junction bases numbered 7, after V lost 7 bases and J lost 5 bases. Germline assignment: CDR1 MGHDK and CDR2 SYGVNS.

The chain uses TRBV14 and TRBJ1-5, with D hard to call. The CDR3 is 13 residues long. The V gene lost 3 bases and the J gene lost 2 bases, with 5 bases spanning the gap. Germline assignment: CDR1 SGHDN and CDR2 FVKESK. The CDR3 reads CASSHKGNQPQHF. The CDR3 coding sequence is TGTGCCAGCAGCCACAAGGGCAATCAGCCCCAGCATTTT.

The chain uses TRBV30 and TRBJ1-6; no reliable D call. Trimming took 4 bases from V and 0 from J, leaving 7 bases between them. The germline gives CDR1 GTSNPN, CDR2 SVGIG (reference sequence). This CDR3 is 14 amino acids long. CDR3 in amino acids: CAWMRSSYNSPLHF. The CDR3 DNA is TGTGCCTGGATGCGGAGCTCCTATAATTCACCCCTCCACTTT. The entire variable domain, with the rest obtained from reference TRBV30 and TRBJ1-6, is as follows: SQTIHQWPATLVQPVGSPLSLECTVEGTSNPNLYWYRQAAGRGLQLLFYSVGIGQISSEVPQNLSASRPQDRQFILSSKKLLLSDSGFYLCAWMRSSYNSPLHFGNGTRLTVT.

The rearrangement links TRBV9 to TRBJ2-7; no firm D call. The CDR3 loop spans 12 amino acids. Germline assignment: CDR1 SGDLS and CDR2 YYNGEE. V was clipped by 1 base and J by 1 base, with 3 bases between them. CDR3 bases: TGTGCCAGCAGCGTAATGTCCTACGAGCAGTACGTC. Translating it yields CASSVMSYEQYV.

The chain has TRBV5-1 and TRBJ1-6; 7 nucleotides line up with TRBD1. CDR1 SGHRS and CDR2 YFSETQ come from the germline V gene. The ends lost 4 bases at V and 7 bases at J; junction bases unmatched: 11. CDR3 length equals 16 residues. The CDR3 loop is CASSQGGGPGNSPLHF. In nucleotides, the CDR3 is TGCGCCAGCAGCCAGGGAGGGGGCCCTGGAAATTCACCCCTCCACTTT.

This clonotype appeared once. The chain carries TRBV18 and TRBJ1-1, with D uncertain. This CDR3 is 13 amino acids long. The V end was cut by 7 bases, the J end by 1 base, with 10 bases between. CDR1 is KGHSH, CDR2 LQKENI, per germline. This CDR3 reads CASLTSGNTEAFF. The CDR3 nucleotides are TGTGCCAGCTTAACGTCAGGGAACACTGAAGCTTTCTTT.

A single count supports this clonotype. V and J are TRBV19 and TRBJ2-6, with D perhaps TRBD2 (7 bases). The germline V and J ends were trimmed by 5 bases and 4 bases, with 15 bases remaining between them. The CDR3 is made up of 16 amino acids. Germline-derived CDR1 and CDR2 are LNHDA and SQIVND (reference sequence). CDR3 amino acids: CASSPFGGRGANVLTF. CDR3 bases: TGTGCCAGTAGTCCATTCGGGGGGCGAGGGGCCAACGTCCTGACTTTC.

The chain couples TRBV12-3 or TRBV12-4 to TRBJ1-6; D not resolved. This CDR3 has 12 residues. V lost 5 bases, J lost 7 bases, and 6 bases lay in between. The chain's CDR3 is CASSPGNSPLHF. CDR3 nucleotides: TGTGCCAGCAGTCCCGGGAATTCACCCCTCCACTTT.

CDR3 region: CASSFGQSSTDTQYF. Written as DNA, the CDR3 is TGTGCCAGCAGCTTTGGGCAGTCCTCCACAGATACGCAGTATTTT. The chain couples TRBV5-4 to TRBJ2-3; no reliable D call. Germline values: CDR1 SGHNT, CDR2 YYREEE (reference sequence). The CDR3 spans 15 residues. V was shortened by 2 bases and J by 2 bases, with 12 bases between the two germline ends.

This sequence joins TRBV20-1 and TRBJ1-5; D is ambiguous. The CDR3 consists of 13 residues. Trimming left V 5 bases short and J 6 bases short, with 14 bases between. Germline assignment: CDR1 DFQATT and CDR2 SNEGSKA (reference sequence). CDR3 residues: CSAGSLSGQPQHF. CDR3 nucleotide sequence: TGCAGTGCTGGAAGCCTAAGTGGTCAGCCCCAGCATTTT.

V is TRBV11-1 and J is TRBJ2-1, with a tentative D call TRBD1 (6 bases). Germline V lookup: CDR1 SGHAT, CDR2 FQDESV (reference sequence). The germline V and J ends were trimmed by 3 bases and 2 bases, with 11 bases remaining between them. The CDR3 has 15 residues. In DNA form, the CDR3 reads TGTGCCAGCAGCTTCAGGGGTGGCACCTACAATGAGCAGTTCTTC. It yields the protein CASSFRGGTYNEQFF. Combining the CDR3 with reference TRBV11-1 and TRBJ2-1 gives the whole variable domain EAEVAQSPRYKITEKSQAVAFWCDPISGHATLYWYRQILGQGPELLVQFQDESVVDDSQLPKDRFSAERLKGVDSTLKIQPAELGDSAMYLCASSFRGGTYNEQFFGPGTRLTVL.

J is TRBJ2-1 and V is TRBV7-3; no reliable D call. Between the trimmed V and J ends, which lost 4 bases and 6 bases, there was a span of 16 bases. The CDR3 runs to 15 residues. The V gene's germline CDR1 is SGHTA and CDR2 FQGTGA. The CDR3: CASSSSPGPPNEQFF. The CDR3 DNA is TGTGCCAGCAGCTCTTCCCCCGGACCCCCCAATGAGCAGTTCTTC.

This clonotype was seen once. The V call is TRBV20-1, the J call TRBJ2-7, with D perhaps given as TRBD1 or TRBD2 (5 bases each). V was shortened by 3 bases and J by 5 bases, with 17 bases between the two germline ends. This CDR3 is built from 14 residues. Germline CDR1 reads DFQATT; CDR2 reads SNEGSKA (reference sequence). The CDR3 spells CSASRMQEDNEQYF. In nucleotides, the CDR3 is TGCAGTGCTAGTAGGATGCAGGAGGACAACGAGCAGTACTTC.

V is TRBV7-2 and J is TRBJ2-6; 10 bases match TRBD1. CDR1 and CDR2 from the germline V gene are SGHTA and FQGNSA. V lost 5 bases, J lost 0 bases, and 7 bases stayed unmatched. The CDR3 runs 18 residues. CDR3: CASSRRQGAFSGANVLTF. The CDR3 bases are TGTGCCAGCAGCCGTCGACAGGGGGCCTTCTCTGGGGCCAACGTCCTGACTTTC.